These T cell receptor beta chains were read from a single sample in a study of blood T cell repertoires in COVID-19. The protocol was immunoSEQ multiplex PCR, while the TCRdb copy is restricted to in-frame clones and leaves out a portion. Among about 180,000 clones listed, 80% to 90% were seen once. Sequences were obtained from PBMCs or T cells enriched from blood (not recorded which). The receptors derive from a woman aged 18-29 years who had recovered from COVID-19. Each CDR3 is given with its conserved first and last residue. A D gene is named only where the DNA matches it firmly. Clone sizes are given selectively: once, few, many, or a class where the clone is expanded.

abundance | j_gene | d_gene | v_gene | CDR3aa | CDR3nt
NA | TRBJ2-7 | NA | TRBV7-8 | CASSSDARGDYEQYF | TGTGCCAGCAGCTCAGACGCCCGGGGTGACTACGAGCAGTACTTC
NA | TRBJ2-5 | TRBD1 | TRBV6-5 | CASLGPRTGLYF | TGTGCCAGCCTTGGTCCTCGGACAGGGTTATACTTC
NA | TRBJ2-2 | NA | TRBV28 | CASRLASTGELFF | TGTGCCAGCAGACTAGCCTCCACCGGGGAGCTGTTTTTT
NA | TRBJ2-7 | TRBD2 | TRBV19 | CASSIREGTVYEQYF | TGTGCCAGTAGTATAAGGGAGGGGACGGTCTACGAGCAGTACTTC
NA | TRBJ2-2 | TRBD1 | TRBV15 | CATSRGTDIRAGELFF | TGTGCCACCAGCAGGGGGACAGACATTCGAGCCGGGGAGCTGTTTTTT
NA | TRBJ1-5 | TRBD1 | TRBV29-1 | CSVLDRDNQPQHF | TGCAGCGTTTTAGACAGGGACAATCAGCCCCAGCATTTT
NA | TRBJ2-2 | TRBD2 | TRBV6-1 | CASSEVISRRTSAGELFF | TGTGCCAGCAGTGAAGTGATAAGTCGGAGAACTAGCGCCGGGGAGCTGTTTTTT
NA | TRBJ2-2 | TRBD2 | TRBV7-8 | CASSLPQAGGEEPGELFF | TGTGCCAGCAGCTTACCACAGGCGGGAGGGGAGGAGCCCGGGGAGCTGTTTTTT
NA | TRBJ1-2 | NA | TRBV5-6 | CASSLIAAANYGYTF | TGTGCCAGCAGCTTGATTGCGGCAGCAAACTATGGCTACACCTTC
NA | TRBJ1-4 | NA | TRBV6-4 | CASREQGTEKLFF | TGTGCCAGCAGAGAGCAGGGGACTGAAAAACTGTTTTTT
NA | TRBJ1-5 | TRBD1 | TRBV7-9 | CASSPTGDGNQPQHF | TGTGCCAGCAGCCCTACAGGGGATGGCAATCAGCCCCAGCATTTT
NA | TRBJ1-1 | NA | TRBV14 | CASSLGLEAFF | TGTGCCAGCAGCCTGGGACTTGAAGCTTTCTTT
NA | TRBJ2-1 | TRBD2 | TRBV11-2 | CASSLILAGEYNEQFF | TGTGCCAGCAGCTTAATTCTAGCGGGGGAATACAATGAGCAGTTCTTC
NA | TRBJ1-2 | TRBD1 | TRBV28 | CASSFGQGNYGYTF | TGTGCCAGCAGTTTCGGACAGGGGAACTATGGCTACACCTTC
NA | TRBJ1-1 | NA | TRBV19 | CASSISGNTEAFF | TGTGCCAGTAGTATTTCGGGGAACACTGAAGCTTTCTTT
NA | TRBJ1-4 | NA | TRBV11-2 | CASRPIKGEPGAKLFF | TGTGCCAGCAGACCAATTAAGGGCGAGCCAGGGGCTAAACTGTTTTTT
NA | TRBJ1-2 | NA | TRBV11-1 | CASSLPNGYGYTF | TGTGCCAGCAGCTTACCCAACGGCTATGGCTACACCTTC
NA | TRBJ1-4 | NA | TRBV27 | CASSLVTGEKLFF | TGTGCCAGCAGTTTAGTAACAGGGGAAAAACTGTTTTTT
NA | TRBJ2-1 | NA | TRBV12-3/TRBV12-4 | CASSFRNEQFF | TGTGCCAGCAGTTTTCGGAATGAGCAGTTCTTC
NA | TRBJ2-2 | TRBD1 | TRBV19 | CASRSGGANTGELFF | TGTGCCAGTAGGTCAGGGGGCGCGAACACCGGGGAGCTGTTTTTT
NA | TRBJ2-1 | NA | TRBV20-1 | CSARPGNEQFF | TGCAGTGCTCGCCCAGGGAATGAGCAGTTCTTC
once | TRBJ1-1 | NA | TRBV12-3/TRBV12-4 | CASSYPGVEAFF | TGTGCCAGCAGCTACCCCGGGGTTGAAGCTTTCTTT
once | TRBJ2-2 | NA | TRBV29-1 | CSATYGGQGKAGELFF | TGCAGCGCGACTTACGGTGGGCAGGGGAAGGCCGGGGAGCTGTTTTTT
once | TRBJ1-3 | NA | TRBV13 | CASRGRGGKGNTIYF | TGTGCCAGCAGGGGCAGGGGCGGAAAAGGAAACACCATATATTTT
NA | TRBJ2-7 | NA | TRBV11-2 | CASSLDGAGAAYEQYF | TGTGCCAGCAGCTTAGATGGGGCGGGGGCCGCCTACGAGCAGTACTTC
NA | TRBJ1-2 | NA | TRBV28 | CASSFSADNYGYTF | TGTGCCAGCAGTTTCTCCGCGGATAACTATGGCTACACCTTC
NA | TRBJ1-1 | NA | TRBV29-1 | CSVVVGGEAFF | TGCAGCGTTGTTGTGGGGGGTGAAGCTTTCTTT
NA | TRBJ1-6 | NA | TRBV5-4 | CASSLNGLSPLHF | TGTGCCAGCAGCTTGAATGGCCTTTCACCCCTCCACTTT
many | TRBJ1-4 | NA | TRBV6-5 | CASSPQGWREKLFF | TGTGCCAGCAGCCCCCAGGGTTGGCGTGAAAAACTGTTTTTT
NA | TRBJ2-5 | TRBD1 | TRBV27 | CASRNRGLGETQYF | TGTGCCAGCCGAAACAGGGGGTTAGGGGAGACCCAGTACTTC
NA | TRBJ1-5 | NA | TRBV3-1/TRBV3-2 | CASKGRGGRDCQPQHF | TGTGCCAGCAAAGGGCGAGGAGGCCGGGACTGTCAGCCCCAGCATTTT
NA | TRBJ1-4 | NA | TRBV15 | CATSRDFDEKLFF | TGTGCCACCAGCAGAGATTTCGATGAAAAACTGTTTTTT
NA | TRBJ1-1 | NA | TRBV24-1 | CATSDPTSGTEAFF | TGTGCCACCAGTGATCCCACTTCGGGCACTGAAGCTTTCTTT
few | TRBJ2-7 | NA | TRBV4-2 | CASSQEALSFSSYEQYF | TGTGCCAGCAGCCAAGAAGCACTGAGTTTCTCCTCCTACGAGCAGTACTTC
NA | TRBJ2-3 | NA | TRBV20-1 | CSASRPIGVDTQYF | TGCAGTGCCAGTAGACCAATCGGAGTTGATACGCAGTATTTT
NA | TRBJ2-7 | NA | TRBV28 | CASRRQVYEQYF | TGTGCCAGCAGGCGACAGGTTTACGAGCAGTACTTC
NA | TRBJ2-3 | TRBD1 | TRBV3-1/TRBV3-2 | CASSRGQGISYTDTQYF | TGTGCCAGCAGTAGGGGACAGGGGATTTCCTACACAGATACGCAGTATTTT
once | TRBJ1-4 | NA | TRBV2 | CASIPKPAPHREEDGQSLFF | TGTGCCAGCATCCCCAAACCGGCACCCCACAGGGAAGAAGATGGACAGAGTCTGTTTTTT
NA | TRBJ1-2 | TRBD1 | TRBV18 | CASSPPGQGLYGYTF | TGTGCCAGCTCACCACCGGGACAGGGCCTCTATGGCTACACCTTC
few | TRBJ2-1 | TRBD2 | TRBV6-6 | CASSPLASGSSYNEQFF | TGTGCCAGCAGTCCACTCGCTAGCGGAAGCTCCTACAATGAGCAGTTCTTC
NA | TRBJ1-1 | NA | TRBV5-1 | CASSLVGGPEAFF | TGCGCCAGCAGCTTGGTGGGGGGTCCTGAAGCTTTCTTT
NA | TRBJ1-2 | NA | TRBV29-1 | CSDRDGTYGYTF | TGCAGCGATAGGGACGGGACTTATGGCTACACCTTC
NA | TRBJ1-1 | NA | TRBV20-1 | CSGVSGTEAFF | TGCAGTGGGGTCTCAGGCACTGAAGCTTTCTTT
NA | TRBJ1-5 | NA | TRBV28 | CAISGNPGQPQHF | TGTGCCATCTCGGGCAACCCGGGACAGCCCCAGCATTTT
once | TRBJ2-2 | TRBD2 | TRBV5-6 | CASSLLAVINTGELFF | TGTGCCAGCAGCTTACTAGCGGTTATCAACACCGGGGAGCTGTTTTTT
NA | TRBJ1-4 | NA | TRBV2 | CASSEFTGNEKLFF | TGTGCCAGCAGTGAATTTACAGGGAACGAAAAACTGTTTTTT
NA | TRBJ2-7 | TRBD1 | TRBV28 | CASNGRGQAIYEQYF | TGTGCCTCAAACGGAAGGGGACAGGCGATCTACGAGCAGTACTTC
NA | TRBJ1-6 | NA | TRBV9 | CASSPSLSGDNSPLHF | TGTGCCAGCAGCCCAAGCTTATCCGGTGATAATTCACCCCTCCACTTT
NA | TRBJ2-1 | NA | TRBV27 | CASSRRDLGGNEQFF | TGTGCCAGCAGTCGCCGGGACTTGGGGGGCAATGAGCAGTTCTTC